This entry describes one TCR beta chain. Participants were aged 18 to 89 years from approximately 25 US areas. Only in-frame clones appear in the TCRdb table, and some are missing; sequencing was by immunoSEQ multiplex PCR. The sample lists about 250,000 clones; about 88% were seen once. The sample comes from a study of blood T cell repertoires in COVID-19. Study-level background: Sites across the United States, Italy and Spain contributed samples from acute and convalescent COVID-19. PBMCs, B-cell-depleted T cells, or T cells were the source of the cDNA or gDNA that made up the material.

This receptor was obtained from a woman aged 50 to 60 who had recovered from COVID-19. The sequencing input was PBMCs or T cells enriched from blood (not recorded which).

CDR3 region: CACGPSLDAGTEAFF. In DNA, the CDR3 is TGTGCCTGTGGACCCTCACTAGACGCGGGCACTGAAGCTTTCTTT. The J gene is TRBJ1-1, the V gene TRBV30; no definite D call. Germline V gene sequence: CDR1 GTSNPN, CDR2 SVGIG (reference sequence). The CDR3 runs to 15 residues. V was trimmed by 6 bases and J by 4 bases, leaving 21 bases between them.